The 5 T cell receptor beta chains presented below share a single source sample, sequenced in a study of shared clonotypes between healthy human individuals. Clones were sequenced by immunoSEQ multiplex PCR, and TCRdb holds only the in-frame ones, with some missing. The sample includes about 2.5 million clones, just under 95% of them seen just once. Sequencing input: naive CD4+ T cells from PBMCs. The subset denotes: CD45RA+ positively selected. These receptors came from a man between 18 and 29 years old in good health. Some clones in this sample may be carry-over from other donors' samples.

This chain joins TRBV9 and TRBJ2-1; D remains ambiguous. Trimming shortened V by 1 base and J by 2 bases, and 13 bases separated the two germline ends. Germline V lookup: CDR1 SGDLS, CDR2 YYNGEE. The CDR3 has 16 amino acids. The CDR3 protein is CASSVTLLRTYNEQFF. CDR3 coding DNA: TGTGCCAGCAGCGTAACCCTACTTCGAACCTACAATGAGCAGTTCTTC. Drawing the rest from reference TRBV9 and TRBJ2-1, the complete variable domain is DSGVTQTPKHLITATGQRVTLRCSPRSGDLSVYWYQQSLDQGLQFLIQYYNGEERAKGNILERFSAQQFPDLHSELNLSSLELGDSALYFCASSVTLLRTYNEQFFGPGTRLTVL.

The gene calls are TRBV28 and TRBJ2-3; the D gene is possibly TRBD2 (6 bases). The V end was cut by 5 bases, the J end by 10 bases, with 25 bases between. CDR1 is MDHEN, CDR2 SYDVKM, per germline. This CDR3 is built from 16 residues. In nucleotides, the CDR3 is TGTGCCAGCAGTCCTCCCAAGGGACTTACGAGGATGGCGCAGTATTTT. Protein: CASSPPKGLTRMAQYF.

The chain employs TRBV4-1 and TRBJ2-5; possibly TRBD2 for D (6 bases). Trimming stripped 0 bases from V and 4 bases from J, with 15 bases between. The CDR3 runs 16 residues. Germline V gives CDR1 MGHRA, CDR2 YSYEKL. The CDR3 loop reads CASSQDGGRQRETQYF. Here the CDR3 DNA reads TGCGCCAGCAGCCAAGATGGAGGGAGGCAGCGAGAGACCCAGTACTTC.

This chain joins TRBV27 and TRBJ1-5; tentatively, D is TRBD1 (6 bases). Looked up from germline, CDR1 is MNHEY and CDR2 is SMNVEV (reference sequence). V lost 3 bases and J lost 3, with 21 bases in between. The CDR3 is made up of 18 amino acids. In nucleotides, the CDR3 is TGTGCCAGCAGTTTCCTCGGCGGAGGGGGGAGGCCCAATCAGCCCCAGCATTTT. Amino acid sequence: CASSFLGGGGRPNQPQHF.

This clone was detected a few times. Additional DNA sequences in this sample encode the identical CDR3. The chain employs TRBV30 and TRBJ1-1; D is unclear. The CDR3 runs 11 residues. Looked up from germline, CDR1 is GTSNPN and CDR2 is SVGIG (reference sequence). Trimming removed 3 bases from V and 1 base from J, with 3 bases in between. In DNA form, the CDR3 reads TGTGCCTGGAGGGAGAACACTGAAGCTTTCTTT. It specifies CAWRENTEAFF.